Listed here are 23 T cell receptor beta chains from one sample, sequenced in a study of cytomegalovirus exposure and HLA in healthy donors. The PCR employed 60 Vbeta primers together with 13 Jbeta primers. Using immunoSEQ multiplex PCR, the repertoire was profiled, and TCRdb retains in-frame clones only, with some absent. The data contain fewer than 140,000 clones, roughly 70% of them singletons. Sequencing was carried out using PBMCs. Source of these receptors: a male donor in good health and CMV-seropositive.

This clone has just a few counts. The V call is TRBV4-2, the J call TRBJ2-3, with a tentative D call TRBD2 (5 bases). The germline CDR1 and CDR2 sequences are LGHNA and YNFKEQ. The CDR3 is 17 residues long. With 1 base removed from V and 4 bases from J, the gap between germline ends came to 18 bases. CDR3 protein: CASSQASVREWADTQYF. As DNA, the CDR3 is TGTGCCAGCAGCCAAGCCTCCGTTAGGGAGTGGGCAGATACGCAGTATTTT.

This clone was seen a single time. The chain has TRBV4-1 and TRBJ2-7; D is perhaps TRBD1 (6 bases). Per the germline V gene, CDR1 is MGHRA and CDR2 is YSYEKL. This CDR3 region has 18 residues. The ends were cut back, 0 bases at V and 2 bases at J, with 20 bases in the middle. The CDR3 here is CASSQELGAGDTTYEQYF. The CDR3 DNA follows: TGCGCCAGCAGCCAAGAATTGGGGGCTGGGGACACCACCTACGAGCAGTACTTC.

The chain has TRBV28 and TRBJ1-3, with D possibly TRBD1 on 6 matching bases. Germline V gene lookup returns CDR1 MDHEN and CDR2 SYDVKM. Trimming pared 5 bases from V and 1 base from J, leaving 12 bases between. The CDR3 totals 15 residues. CDR3 in amino acids: CASSPRTASGNTIYF. The CDR3 nucleotides are TGTGCCAGCAGTCCGAGGACAGCGTCTGGAAACACCATATATTTT.

The chain combines TRBV18 with TRBJ2-7; TRBD2 matches at 8 bases. The V gene's germline CDR1 is KGHSH and CDR2 LQKENI. V dropped 3 bases and J dropped 3; count of bases not matched to a gene: 7. The CDR3 totals 15 residues. The CDR3 protein is CASSPGGAGDYEQYF. DNA of the CDR3: TGTGCCAGCTCACCGGGGGGAGCGGGAGACTACGAGCAGTACTTC.

This chain links TRBV6-5 with TRBJ2-5, with 7 bases aligning to TRBD1. The J call is doubtful: the DNA matches TRBJ2-7 better. The CDR3 covers 11 residues. Germline assignment: CDR1 MNHEY and CDR2 SVGAGI. CDR3 protein: CASRDSYEQYF. The CDR3 DNA reads as TGTGCCAGCCGGGACAGCTACGAGCAGTACTTC.

This clone has more than one count but fewer than ten. The genes are TRBV19 and TRBJ2-2; 7 bases map to TRBD1. Germline V gives CDR1 LNHDA, CDR2 SQIVND (reference sequence). The CDR3 length is 15 residues. Losses at the gene ends were 5 bases for V and 6 bases for J; bases not matched to a gene: 9. The CDR3: CASSFPTGSAGELFF. Written as DNA, the CDR3 is TGTGCCAGTAGTTTTCCGACAGGGAGCGCCGGGGAGCTGTTTTTT.

The chain joins TRBV7-3 to TRBJ1-1; D not resolved. There are 13 residues in the CDR3. The V gene lost 0 bases and the J gene lost 8 bases, with 10 bases spanning the gap. From germline, CDR1 is SGHTA and CDR2 FQGTGA. The CDR3 nucleotides read TGTGCCAGCAGCTTAACGGGCCGGGAGGAAGCTTTCTTT. Translating gives CASSLTGREEAFF.

This clone was seen a single time. This rearrangement joins TRBV7-6 to TRBJ1-2, with 7 bases lining up with TRBD1. The CDR3 totals 12 residues. V lost 4 bases and J lost 8; bases outside the gene matches: 4. Germline CDR1 and CDR2: SGHVS and FNYEAQ. The CDR3 here is CASSSTGSGYTF. CDR3 DNA: TGTGCCAGCAGCTCGACAGGGAGCGGCTACACCTTC.

This chain links TRBV5-4 with TRBJ2-3; perhaps TRBD2 as D (7 bases). The germline V and J ends were trimmed by 0 bases and 3 bases, with 11 bases remaining between them. The CDR3 is 15 amino acids. Germline V lookup: CDR1 SGHNT, CDR2 YYREEE (reference sequence). The CDR3 is CASSLGGGKTDTQYF. In nucleotides, the CDR3 is TGTGCCAGCAGCTTGGGGGGGGGCAAGACAGATACGCAGTATTTT.

The rearrangement uses TRBV29-1 and TRBJ2-2; 9 bases are a match to TRBD1. Per germline, CDR1 SQVTM and CDR2 ANQGSEA. The V gene end was trimmed by 5 bases and the J gene end by 0 bases; junction bases not matched to a gene: 1. This CDR3 comprises 14 residues. Here the CDR3 DNA reads TGCAGCGTTAGACAGGGGGCGAACACCGGGGAGCTGTTTTTT. The encoded protein is CSVRQGANTGELFF.

The chain recombines TRBV19 with TRBJ1-1; TRBD1 matches at 7 bases. V dropped 6 bases and J dropped 1; count of bases not matched to a gene: 11. Germline CDR1 reads LNHDA; CDR2 reads SQIVND (reference sequence). CDR3 length: 16 amino acids. The CDR3, as DNA: TGTGCCAGTAGCATCGGAACACAGGGGCCGAACACTGAAGCTTTCTTT. Translating it yields CASSIGTQGPNTEAFF.

The rearrangement links TRBV4-1 to TRBJ1-2; tentative D call: TRBD1 (6 bases). The CDR3 is 15 amino acids. Trimming took off 0 bases at V and 5 bases at J, with 13 bases between the two ends. Germline assignment: CDR1 MGHRA and CDR2 YSYEKL. CDR3 sequence reads: CASSQDNGTPYGYTF. The CDR3 DNA is TGCGCCAGCAGCCAAGATAATGGGACACCTTATGGCTACACCTTC.

The J gene is TRBJ2-7, the V gene TRBV28; the match to TRBD1 covers 8 bases. V was clipped by 6 bases and J by 3 bases; unmatched bases: 13. CDR1 is MDHEN, CDR2 SYDVKM, per germline. The CDR3 has 16 amino acids. CDR3 nucleotides: TGTGCCAGCAGGAATACACAGGGGGTTCTCAACTACGAGCAGTACTTC. This sequence encodes CASRNTQGVLNYEQYF.

The V call is TRBV19, the J call TRBJ2-7; no firm D call. Germline V gene lookup returns CDR1 LNHDA and CDR2 SQIVND (reference sequence). This CDR3 is built from 13 residues. V lost 2 bases and J 7 bases, leaving 12 bases between the germline ends. The CDR3: CASSILGRSEQYF. The DNA of the CDR3 is TGTGCCAGTAGTATATTGGGTAGGAGTGAGCAGTACTTC.

V gene TRBV7-3 combines with J gene TRBJ2-5; D perhaps matches TRBD1 (5 bases). The ends were cut back, 5 bases at V and 4 bases at J, with 17 bases in the middle. The germline V gene encodes CDR1 SGHTA and CDR2 FQGTGA. The CDR3 sequence is 15 residues long. The CDR3 region has the DNA TGTGCCAGCAGCGACAATCCCAGGGTGGGAGAGACCCAGTACTTC. As protein: CASSDNPRVGETQYF.

The table lists this clone with a few counts. The chain employs TRBV30 and TRBJ2-3; 7 nucleotides match TRBD2. The CDR3 has 16 amino acids. Looked up from germline, CDR1 is GTSNPN and CDR2 is SVGIG (reference sequence). J gave up 2 bases and V 3 bases, and 11 bases lay outside the gene matches. The CDR3, as DNA: TGTGCCTGGAGCGCCCCGGCTAGCGGCAACACAGATACGCAGTATTTT. Translation: CAWSAPASGNTDTQYF.

The chain couples TRBV5-1 to TRBJ2-7; no definite D call. With 0 bases removed from V and 7 bases from J, the gap between germline ends came to 14 bases. The CDR3 spans 14 residues. CDR1 and CDR2 (germline): SGHRS, YFSETQ. The CDR3 DNA reads as TGCGCCAGCAGCTTGGAAGTACGGGTGCGGGAGCAGTACTTC. Translated, it gives CASSLEVRVREQYF.

The chain is built from TRBV18 and TRBJ1-1, with a tentative D call TRBD1 (6 bases). This CDR3 is built from 14 residues. Looked up from germline, CDR1 is KGHSH and CDR2 is LQKENI. The V gene lost 5 bases and the J gene lost 0 bases, with 10 bases spanning the gap. CDR3 sequence: CASSLDRLNTEAFF. CDR3 bases: TGTGCCAGCTCATTAGACAGGTTGAACACTGAAGCTTTCTTT.

V is TRBV7-6 and J is TRBJ1-4, with a possible D match to TRBD1 (6 bases). This CDR3 contains 14 residues. V was shortened by 0 bases and J by 8 bases, with 10 bases between the two germline ends. Germline V gene lookup returns CDR1 SGHVS and CDR2 FNYEAQ. CDR3 sequence (DNA): TGTGCCAGCAGCTTAGCGCGGGGGGCCGAAAAACTGTTTTTT. Translating gives CASSLARGAEKLFF.

Here the CDR3 reads CASSEGWTVASYEQYF. The CDR3 bases are TGTGCCAGCAGTGAAGGATGGACAGTAGCTTCCTACGAGCAGTACTTC. The chain uses TRBV25-1 and TRBJ2-7; D is possibly TRBD1 (6 bases). Germline-derived CDR1 and CDR2 are MGHDK and SYGVNS. The CDR3 extends over 16 amino acids. The V and J ends lost 2 bases and 1 base respectively, with 15 bases between them.

The chain carries TRBV19 and TRBJ1-1; no firm D call. This CDR3 region has 13 residues. V lost 3 bases, J lost 11 bases, and 16 bases lay in between. Germline V CDR1 and CDR2: LNHDA, SQIVND (reference sequence). The CDR3 DNA is TGTGCCAGTAGTATCGGGAATGCTGCGTTGGCTTTCTTT. It encodes CASSIGNAALAFF. Full variable domain (outside the CDR3, taken from reference TRBV19 and TRBJ1-1): DGGITQSPKYLFRKEGQNVTLSCEQNLNHDAMYWYRQDPGQGLRLIYYSQIVNDFQKGDIAEGYSVSREKKESFPLTVTSAQKNPTAFYLCASSIGNAALAFFGQGTRLTVV.

This chain links TRBV7-8 with TRBJ1-1; D is unclear. The CDR3 runs 13 residues. Germline CDR1 and CDR2: SGHVS and FQNEAQ. The germline V and J ends were trimmed by 3 bases and 1 base, with 6 bases remaining between them. The CDR3 DNA sequence: TGTGCCAGCAGCTTCGCCGGGAACACTGAAGCTTTCTTT. Translation: CASSFAGNTEAFF.

This clone has just a few counts. The gene calls are TRBV27 and TRBJ2-3; D uncertain. CDR1 is MNHEY, CDR2 SMNVEV, per germline (reference sequence). V lost 7 bases, J lost 2 bases, and 16 bases lay in between. The CDR3 extends over 15 amino acids. CDR3 coding DNA: TGTGCCAGCATCACCCCAGCGAGATACACAGATACGCAGTATTTT. Protein: CASITPARYTDTQYF.